This entry lists 25 T cell receptor beta chains sequenced from one sample in a study of T cell responses to AZD1222 COVID-19 vaccine (dated by TCRdb to the early 2020s). Taken with the paper, the label for time point translates to: baseline before first vaccination. Library preparation used the immunoSEQ multiplex PCR assay. TCRdb obtained this table from immuneACCESS and retained in-frame rearrangements with V and J assigned. These tables miss some clones; where compared with another copy, unresolved V genes account for less than half of the shortfall, and the remainder is unexplained. The table for this sample lists approximately 110,000 clones; approximately 83% of them were counted only once. Under 10% of the sample is in the top ten clones. Specimen: peripheral blood, collected on day 0 of AZD1222 vaccination. The receptors shown here come from an adult in good health.

The chain carries TRBV28 and TRBJ1-5; D unresolved. CDR1 and CDR2 (germline): MDHEN, SYDVKM. The CDR3 consists of 15 residues. Trimming shortened V by 5 bases and J by 7 bases, and 18 bases separated the two germline ends. The CDR3, as DNA: TGTGCCAGCAGTCCCGTGGGCCCTCGAGGCCAGCCCCAGCATTTT. Translating gives CASSPVGPRGQPQHF.

The chain combines TRBV18 with TRBJ1-3; 11 bases align to TRBD1. The V segment lost 6 bases and the J segment 3 bases; nucleotides outside the gene matches: 7. The germline gives CDR1 KGHSH, CDR2 LQKENI. This CDR3 is built from 16 residues. CDR3 sequence: CASSPGQGAYGNTIYF. The CDR3 nucleotides read TGTGCCAGCTCGCCAGGACAGGGGGCTTATGGAAACACCATATATTTT.

This chain uses TRBV7-2 with TRBJ2-7; D is unresolved. Deletions cut 2 bases from V and 2 bases from J, with 22 bases between. The CDR3 runs 18 residues. CDR1 is SGHTA, CDR2 FQGNSA, per germline. Written as DNA, the CDR3 is TGTGCCAGCAGCTTACAGTCTCCGTGGCTCCCCGATCCCTACGAGCAGTACTTC. Residues: CASSLQSPWLPDPYEQYF.

CDR3 amino acids: CASRDSNQPQHF. CDR3 nucleotides: TGTGCCAGCAGGGACAGCAATCAGCCCCAGCATTTT. The chain employs TRBV28 and TRBJ1-5; D ambiguous. Trimming stripped 6 bases from V and 1 base from J, with 4 bases between. Germline-derived CDR1 and CDR2 are MDHEN and SYDVKM. The CDR3 length is 12 residues. The variable domain in full, with the rest retrieved from reference TRBV28 and TRBJ1-5, is DVKVTQSSRYLVKRTGEKVFLECVQDMDHENMFWYRQDPGLGLRLIYFSYDVKMKEKGDIPEGYSVSREKKERFSLILESASTNQTSMYLCASRDSNQPQHFGDGTRLSIL.

This rearrangement joins TRBV7-2 to TRBJ1-2; no clear D. The CDR3 length is 15 residues. Per the germline V gene, CDR1 is SGHTA and CDR2 is FQGNSA. Deletions cut 0 bases from V and 5 bases from J, with 13 bases between. The CDR3 here is CASSLAGVSWYGYTF. DNA of the CDR3: TGTGCCAGCAGCTTAGCTGGGGTATCGTGGTATGGCTACACCTTC.

The chain uses TRBV5-5 and TRBJ1-3; tentatively, D is TRBD1 (5 bases). The CDR3 length is 15 residues. Germline values: CDR1 SGHKS, CDR2 YYEKEE (reference sequence). V lost 1 base and J 7 bases, leaving 15 bases between the germline ends. CDR3 sequence: CASSLTRGVGNTIYF. CDR3 sequence (DNA): TGTGCCAGCAGCTTGACCCGGGGGGTTGGGAACACCATATATTTT.

This rearrangement joins TRBV9 to TRBJ1-1; D is undetermined. Germline V gene data show CDR1 as SGDLS and CDR2 as YYNGEE. This CDR3 region has 14 residues. Between the trimmed V and J ends, which lost 1 base and 0 bases, there was a span of 7 bases. The CDR3 DNA is TGTGCCAGCAGCGTAACCAGCATGAACACTGAAGCTTTCTTT. As protein: CASSVTSMNTEAFF.

V and J are TRBV10-3 and TRBJ1-1, with 8 bases fitting TRBD1. This CDR3 comprises 12 residues. Germline CDR1 reads ENHRY; CDR2 reads SYGVKD. For the CDR3, the DNA is TGTGCGAGAATCGGACAGGGAGTTCAAGCTTTCTTT. Amino acids: CARIGQGVQAFF.

The chain recombines TRBV2 with TRBJ1-4; perhaps TRBD1 as D (5 bases). CDR1 is SNHLY and CDR2 is FYNNEI in the germline V gene. The length of the CDR3 is 15 residues. V dropped 5 bases and J dropped 2 bases, with 12 bases sitting between them. The CDR3 sequence: CASSLQDSTNEKLFF. CDR3 bases: TGTGCCAGCAGTCTACAGGATTCCACTAATGAAAAACTGTTTTTT.

This clone came up a few times. V usage is TRBV6-6 and J usage is TRBJ1-6; D unclear. The V gene lost 4 bases and the J gene lost 8 bases, with 9 bases spanning the gap. CDR1 MNHNY and CDR2 SVGAGI come from the germline V gene (reference sequence). This CDR3 region has 13 residues. The CDR3 region has the DNA TGTGCCAGCAGTTCGACTAGGGATTCACCCCTCCACTTT. Translating it yields CASSSTRDSPLHF.

The DNA of the CDR3 is TGTGCCAGCAGCGTAGGACTAGCGGGATATGACTACGAGCAGTACTTC. This translates into CASSVGLAGYDYEQYF. The chain employs TRBV5-5 and TRBJ2-7; 12 bases map to TRBD2. The CDR3 loop spans 16 amino acids. V shed 4 bases and J 3 bases; nucleotides not matched to a gene: 8. Germline CDR1 reads SGHKS; CDR2 reads YYEKEE (reference sequence).

The chain links TRBV7-2 to TRBJ1-2; D is undetermined. The CDR3 is 13 amino acids. Germline V gene sequence: CDR1 SGHTA, CDR2 FQGNSA. V was shortened by 1 base and J by 8 bases, with 11 bases between the two germline ends. In DNA, the CDR3 is TGTGCCAGCAGCTTAGATGGGAATGACGGCTACACCTTC. It yields the protein CASSLDGNDGYTF.

The table lists this clone with a count of one. The chain recombines TRBV19 with TRBJ2-5; possibly TRBD1 for D (6 bases). The CDR3 consists of 13 residues. Germline V CDR1 and CDR2: LNHDA, SQIVND (reference sequence). Trimming took off 6 bases at V and 1 base at J, with 9 bases between the two ends. The chain's CDR3 is CASSDRSQETQYF. DNA of the CDR3: TGTGCCAGTAGCGACAGGTCCCAAGAGACCCAGTACTTC.

The chain combines TRBV19 with TRBJ1-1; TRBD1 matches 8 bases. Germline V gives CDR1 LNHDA, CDR2 SQIVND (reference sequence). With V trimmed by 6 bases and J by 1 base, 4 bases remained unmatched. The CDR3 covers 14 residues. The CDR3 reads CASSLGQGNTEAFF. The CDR3 DNA reads TGTGCCAGTAGCTTAGGACAGGGGAACACTGAAGCTTTCTTT.

The J gene is TRBJ1-1, the V gene TRBV5-1; D remains unclear. Per germline, CDR1 SGHRS and CDR2 YFSETQ. CDR3 length: 13 amino acids. Trimming removed 4 bases from V and 7 bases from J, with 14 bases in between. The CDR3 region is CASSLQVEFEAFF. As DNA, the CDR3 is TGCGCCAGCAGCCTGCAGGTAGAATTTGAAGCTTTCTTT.

The chain joins TRBV11-2 to TRBJ2-7; D might be TRBD1 (5 bases). V dropped 5 bases and J dropped 1 base, with 15 bases sitting between them. The CDR3 contains 15 residues. Germline V gives CDR1 SGHAT, CDR2 FQNNGV. The CDR3 bases are TGTGCCAGCAGCCTGACTGGGGCAGGGTCCTACGAGCAGTACTTC. Encoded protein: CASSLTGAGSYEQYF.

This sequence joins TRBV5-1 and TRBJ2-1; TRBD2 matches at 14 bases. CDR3 length equals 16 residues. The V and J ends lost 0 bases and 8 bases, in that order; junction bases with no gene match: 4. CDR1 is SGHRS and CDR2 is YFSETQ in the germline V gene. CDR3 amino acids: CASSLGGLAGVHEQFF. The CDR3 coding sequence is TGCGCCAGCAGCTTGGGGGGACTAGCGGGAGTGCATGAGCAGTTCTTC.

The V and J genes are TRBV19 and TRBJ2-1; no clear D gene. V dropped 1 base and J dropped 4 bases, with 11 bases sitting between them. CDR3 length: 15 residues. The germline V gene encodes CDR1 LNHDA and CDR2 SQIVND (reference sequence). The CDR3 bases are TGTGCCAGTAGTATAGTTGGTACCAGTTACAATGAGCAGTTCTTC. Translation: CASSIVGTSYNEQFF.

V gene TRBV5-5 combines with J gene TRBJ1-1, with 8 bases lining up with TRBD1. The V gene's germline CDR1 is SGHKS and CDR2 YYEKEE (reference sequence). With 4 bases clipped from V and 4 bases from J, the junction kept 9 bases outside the gene matches. The CDR3 runs 15 residues. The CDR3 sequence is CASSRLRGPGTEAFF. For the CDR3, the DNA is TGTGCCAGCAGCCGTCTCAGGGGGCCTGGCACTGAAGCTTTCTTT.

The chain joins TRBV7-2 to TRBJ1-1; D gene uncertain. Germline CDR1 SGHTA, CDR2 FQGNSA. V lost 5 bases and J lost 2, with 18 bases in between. The CDR3 covers 16 residues. CDR3 region: CASSPIPASVNTEAFF. Here the CDR3 DNA reads TGTGCCAGCAGCCCAATCCCAGCTTCGGTTAACACTGAAGCTTTCTTT. Full variable domain (remainder filled in from reference TRBV7-2 and TRBJ1-1): GAGVSQSPSNKVTEKGKDVELRCDPISGHTALYWYRQSLGQGLEFLIYFQGNSAPDKSGLPSDRFSAERTGGSVSTLTIQRTQQEDSAVYLCASSPIPASVNTEAFFGQGTRLTVV.

The CDR3, as DNA: TGTGCCAGCAGCTCGATATCCGGGACTAGCGGGAGTAAAGTGCAGTACTTC. Protein: CASSSISGTSGSKVQYF. The V and J genes are TRBV7-2 and TRBJ2-7, with 14 bases matching TRBD2. The CDR3 length is 17 residues. The V segment lost 4 bases and the J segment 9 bases; nucleotides outside the gene matches: 14. Germline CDR1 and CDR2: SGHTA and FQGNSA.

The chain is built from TRBV3-1 (or the pseudogene TRBV3-2) and TRBJ1-2; tentatively, D is TRBD1 (6 bases). Trimming took 2 bases from V and 0 from J, leaving 10 bases between them. The CDR3 sequence is 15 residues long. Germline V CDR1 and CDR2: LGHDT, YNNKEL (reference sequence). The CDR3 loop reads CASSQFGQPNYGYTF. The CDR3 region has the DNA TGTGCCAGCAGCCAATTTGGACAGCCTAACTATGGCTACACCTTC.

The gene calls are TRBV5-1 and TRBJ2-5, with TRBD2 identical over 10 bases. CDR1 SGHRS and CDR2 YFSETQ come from the germline V gene. CDR3 size: 16 residues. The V gene end was trimmed by 4 bases and the J gene end by 5 bases; junction bases not matched to a gene: 11. CDR3 DNA: TGCGCCAGCAGCGCGGGGGCTAGCGGGAGTGAGGAGACCCAGTACTTC. It is translated as CASSAGASGSEETQYF. The variable domain in full, with the rest retrieved from reference TRBV5-1 and TRBJ2-5, is KAGVTQTPRYLIKTRGQQVTLSCSPISGHRSVSWYQQTPGQGLQFLFEYFSETQRNKGNFPGRFSGRQFSNSRSEMNVSTLELGDSALYLCASSAGASGSEETQYFGPGTRLLVL.

This sequence joins TRBV28 and TRBJ2-3, with D possibly TRBD2 on 6 matching bases. V was clipped by 5 bases and J by 0 bases, with 18 bases between them. The CDR3 has 17 residues. The germline gives CDR1 MDHEN, CDR2 SYDVKM. The CDR3 loop is CASSQPSRGSSTDTQYF. In nucleotides, the CDR3 is TGTGCCAGCAGTCAGCCCTCGCGGGGATCTAGCACAGATACGCAGTATTTT.

The chain is built from TRBV18 and TRBJ2-7; D gene uncertain. The CDR3 is made up of 14 amino acids. Germline V gives CDR1 KGHSH, CDR2 LQKENI. Trimming removed 6 bases at V and 0 bases at J, with 12 bases between. The chain's CDR3 is CASSPPADSYEQYF. The CDR3 nucleotides are TGTGCCAGCTCCCCCCCGGCGGACTCCTACGAGCAGTACTTC.